This T cell receptor beta chain was found in a study of blood T cell repertoires in COVID-19 (dated by TCRdb to about 2020). Looking at the study overall: Samples from collaborators originated in the United States, Italy and Spain and spanned both the acute and convalescent phases of COVID-19. A de-identified subject ID, COVID-19 status, age in years and sex were almost always included in the sample metadata. The dataset comprised deeply sampled blood TCRbeta repertoires from subjects exposed to, actively infected with, or recovered from COVID-19. The material from the prospective study consisted of cDNA or gDNA derived from T cells, B-cell-depleted T cells, or PBMCs. The repertoires were released in a freely available public database meant as a resource for research on the immune response to SARS-CoV-2. Where available, HLA class I and class II types were obtained from metadata supplied by the sample provider rather than from assay-based typing. Samples were obtained from the ongoing ImmuneRACE study (first 160 participants) and from 1,254 subjects provided by 6 global collaborators.

Beyond this particular receptor, the publication reports: Clinical and demographic metadata were provided uncurated, with the amount varying by source and participant.

Including the terminal cysteine and phenylalanine, the CDR3 comprises 14 residues. The read is trimmed to its CDR3 DNA, 42 bases read in frame from base 1. The junction carries 15 bases between V and J, which are trimmed by 3 bases and 9 bases respectively. CDR1 and CDR2 are drawn from the germline V gene (reference sequence): DFQATT, SNEGSKA. The immunoSEQ Assay, a bias-controlled multiplex PCR, was used to amplify TCRbeta CDR3 regions from genomic DNA. As for the original processing: The number of nucleated cells in each sample was estimated by amplification of reference gene primers within the assay. To quantify the absolute abundance of each unique TCRbeta CDR3 rearrangement, sequence reads were collapsed and filtered. For each sample, productive Simpson clonality was calculated as the square root of Simpson's diversity index across productive rearrangements. The immuneACCESS repertoire file appears here via TCRdb, limited to in-frame rearrangements. These files lack a portion of the clones; in checked studies, under half of the deficit traces to unresolved V genes, and the cause of the others is not known. V and J calls and clone size come straight from that table; D and trimming were deduced from the DNA. This sample has 150,000 to 200,000 clones in its table, and around 85% of those were observed once. The ten largest clones represent 11% of the sample.

Details on this clone: The antigen it recognizes is unknown. Nothing much larger sits one base from this clone, and base qualities are not available.

The collaborating institutions used their own protocols to collect whole blood in K2EDTA tubes. Collaborator samples were shipped for TCRbeta analysis as frozen whole blood, isolated PBMCs, or DNA extracted from either sample type. Material: peripheral blood. The sequence links TRBV20-1 to TRBJ1-6; no D gene can be assigned with confidence. The source is a man between 60 and 75 years old with active or convalescent COVID-19. CDR3 reads: CSASRVSTSSPLHF. The DNA reads TGCAGTGCTAGTCGGGTCTCAACTAGTTCACCCCTCCACTTT.